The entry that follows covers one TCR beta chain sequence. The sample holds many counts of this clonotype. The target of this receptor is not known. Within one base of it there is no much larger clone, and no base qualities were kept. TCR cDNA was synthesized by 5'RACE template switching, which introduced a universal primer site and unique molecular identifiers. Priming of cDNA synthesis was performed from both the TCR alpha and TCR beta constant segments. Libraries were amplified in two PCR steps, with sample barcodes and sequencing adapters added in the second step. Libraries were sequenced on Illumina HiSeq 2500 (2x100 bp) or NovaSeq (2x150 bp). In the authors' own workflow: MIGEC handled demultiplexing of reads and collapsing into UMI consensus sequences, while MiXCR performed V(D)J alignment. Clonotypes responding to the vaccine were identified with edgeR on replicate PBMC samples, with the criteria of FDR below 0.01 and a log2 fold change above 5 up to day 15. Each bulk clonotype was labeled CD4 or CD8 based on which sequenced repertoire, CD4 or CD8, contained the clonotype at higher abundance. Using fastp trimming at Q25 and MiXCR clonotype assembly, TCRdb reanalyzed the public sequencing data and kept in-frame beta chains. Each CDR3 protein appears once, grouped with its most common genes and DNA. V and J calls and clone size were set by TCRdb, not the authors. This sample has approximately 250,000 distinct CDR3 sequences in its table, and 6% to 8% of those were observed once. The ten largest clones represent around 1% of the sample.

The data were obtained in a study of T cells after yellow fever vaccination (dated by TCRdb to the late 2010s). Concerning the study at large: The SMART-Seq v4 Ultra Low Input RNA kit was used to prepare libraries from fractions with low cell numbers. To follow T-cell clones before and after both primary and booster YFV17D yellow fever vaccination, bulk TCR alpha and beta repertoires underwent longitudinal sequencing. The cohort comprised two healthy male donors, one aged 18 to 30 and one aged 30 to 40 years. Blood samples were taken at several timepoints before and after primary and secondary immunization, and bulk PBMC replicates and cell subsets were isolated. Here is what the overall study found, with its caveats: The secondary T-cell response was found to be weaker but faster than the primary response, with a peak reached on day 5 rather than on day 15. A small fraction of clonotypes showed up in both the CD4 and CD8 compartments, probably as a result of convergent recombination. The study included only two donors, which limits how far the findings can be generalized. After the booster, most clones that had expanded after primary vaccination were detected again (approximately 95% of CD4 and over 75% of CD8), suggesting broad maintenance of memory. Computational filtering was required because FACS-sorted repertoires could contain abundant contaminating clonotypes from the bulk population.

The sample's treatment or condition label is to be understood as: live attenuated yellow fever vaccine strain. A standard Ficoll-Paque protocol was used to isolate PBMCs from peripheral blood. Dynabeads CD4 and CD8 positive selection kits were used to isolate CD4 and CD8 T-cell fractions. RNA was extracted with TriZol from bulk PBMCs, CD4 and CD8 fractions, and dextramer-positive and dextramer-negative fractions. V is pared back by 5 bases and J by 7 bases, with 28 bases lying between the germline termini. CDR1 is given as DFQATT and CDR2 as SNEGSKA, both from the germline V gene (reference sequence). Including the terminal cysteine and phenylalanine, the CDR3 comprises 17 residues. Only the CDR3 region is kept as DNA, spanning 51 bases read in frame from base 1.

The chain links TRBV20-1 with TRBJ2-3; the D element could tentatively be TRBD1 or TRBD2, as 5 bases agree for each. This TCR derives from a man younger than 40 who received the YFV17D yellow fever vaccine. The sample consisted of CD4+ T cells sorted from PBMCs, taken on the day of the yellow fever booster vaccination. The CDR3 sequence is CSAPSAGTLGPLNTQYF. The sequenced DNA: TGCAGTGCTCCGAGCGCCGGGACCCTCGGCCCTCTAAATACGCAGTATTTT.